This passage covers 9 T cell receptor beta chains from one sample sequenced in a study of T cell responses to AZD1222 COVID-19 vaccine. Using immunoSEQ multiplex PCR, the repertoire was profiled, and TCRdb retains in-frame clones only, with some absent. The data hold some 140,000 clones, with roughly 93% observed a single time. Sequenced here: peripheral blood, sampled on day 0 of AZD1222 vaccination. Every receptor here comes from an adult in good health.

The genes are TRBV18 and TRBJ2-3; 9 nucleotides match TRBD1. Per the germline V gene, CDR1 is KGHSH and CDR2 is LQKENI. The CDR3 sequence is 15 residues long. V shed 3 bases and J 7 bases; nucleotides not matched to a gene: 8. The CDR3 DNA follows: TGTGCCAGCTCACCTGCCGGGACAGGGAGGAATACGCAGTATTTT. It yields the protein CASSPAGTGRNTQYF.

This clone appeared a single time. The rearrangement links TRBV7-8 to TRBJ2-3; tentatively, D is TRBD2 (6 bases). Trimming removed 4 bases from V and 1 base from J, with 9 bases in between. Germline assignment: CDR1 SGHVS and CDR2 FQNEAQ. The CDR3 is 14 residues long. The CDR3 is CASSSSVGTDTQYF. DNA for the CDR3: TGTGCCAGCAGCTCTAGCGTTGGCACAGATACGCAGTATTTT.

The chain combines TRBV19 with TRBJ2-1, with TRBD1 identical over 7 bases. The CDR3 contains 13 residues. CDR1 LNHDA and CDR2 SQIVND come from the germline V gene (reference sequence). Trimming at V came to 7 bases and at J to 6 bases, leaving 6 bases not matched to a gene. Here the CDR3 reads CASKRQGVNEQFF. The CDR3 region has the DNA TGTGCCAGTAAGAGGCAGGGGGTCAATGAGCAGTTCTTC.

Note on this clone: The junction departs from germline at one end; a sequencing error may be responsible. The chain links TRBV7-7 to TRBJ1-5; D call uncertain. Per the germline V gene, CDR1 is SSHAT and CDR2 is FNYEAQ (reference sequence). The CDR3 covers 15 residues. CDR3 sequence: CASSGLGYGNQPQHF. The CDR3 nucleotides read TGTGCTAGCAGTGGGTTAGGGTATGGCAATCAGCCCCAGCATTTT.

CDR3 sequence reads: CATRIYSSYEQYF. The DNA for the CDR3 is TGTGCCACCAGGATCTATAGTTCTTACGAGCAGTACTTC. The V call is TRBV15, the J call TRBJ2-7, with D hard to call. This CDR3 comprises 13 residues. CDR1 LNHNV and CDR2 YYDKDF come from the germline V gene (reference sequence). Trimming pared 6 bases from V and 4 bases from J, leaving 13 bases between.

V gene TRBV30 combines with J gene TRBJ1-2; D gene unclear. The V gene's germline CDR1 is GTSNPN and CDR2 SVGIG (reference sequence). The CDR3 loop spans 13 amino acids. The V end was cut by 2 bases, the J end by 5 bases, with 12 bases between. The CDR3 coding sequence is TGTGCCTGGAGTCCCGGGCCTACTTATGGCTACACCTTC. This encodes CAWSPGPTYGYTF.

V and J are TRBV6-5 and TRBJ2-7, with 9 bases fitting TRBD2. The trim removed 7 bases at V and 4 bases at J, leaving 8 bases unmatched. CDR1 MNHEY and CDR2 SVGAGI come from the germline V gene. The CDR3 is 14 amino acids. CDR3 sequence reads: CASTHRAGGYEQYF. The DNA for the CDR3 is TGTGCCAGCACCCACCGCGCGGGGGGGTACGAGCAGTACTTC.

The J gene is TRBJ2-2, the V gene TRBV7-2; tentative D call: TRBD2 (7 bases). The CDR3 has 15 amino acids. Looked up from germline, CDR1 is SGHTA and CDR2 is FQGNSA. V gave up 6 bases and J gave up 5 bases, with 16 bases separating them. This chain's CDR3 is CASRQGGSQTGELFF. The CDR3 DNA is TGTGCCAGCAGACAGGGCGGGAGCCAAACCGGGGAGCTGTTTTTT.

The chain has TRBV24-1 and TRBJ1-2; tentatively, D is TRBD1 (6 bases). The ends were cut back, 5 bases at V and 4 bases at J, with 13 bases in the middle. There are 14 residues in the CDR3. Germline loops: CDR1 KGHDR, CDR2 SFDVKD. This CDR3 reads CATSGGGGGYGYTF. CDR3 bases: TGTGCCACCAGTGGAGGTGGGGGCGGCTATGGCTACACCTTC.